The clone carrying this T cell receptor beta chain was seen repeatedly, ten times or more. Its target is not known. Healthy Caucasians alone served as donors. This entry is derived from a study of identical twins. The V gene lost 10 bases and the J gene lost 8 bases, with 17 bases spanning the gap. Germline V gene sequence: CDR1 ENHRY, CDR2 SYGVKD. This CDR3 spans 13 amino acids. TCRdb processed the 5' RACE reads anew with MiXCR; each CDR3 protein has one entry. The sample gives hundreds of thousands of distinct CDR3 sequences, 8% to 9.5% of which show up once; approximately 7% is in the top ten. Findings and limits, study-wide: Weaker excess twin sharing was seen among beta out-of-frame sequences. Fewer insertions marked abundant cord blood beta clonotypes; young adult naive trended weakly, memory not at all. Models, which agreed with sharing between unrelated individuals, nonetheless underestimated the out-of-frame TCR alpha sharing seen in monozygotic twins.

These data are also associated with another study on yellow fever vaccine responses in identical twins.

The sequenced sample was CD8+ T cells sorted from blood. This clonotype originated in a woman aged 18 to 35 in good health. The chain links TRBV10-3 to TRBJ1-4, with D tentatively TRBD1 (5 bases). The CDR3 region is CATGDLLGEKLFF. The CDR3 DNA follows: TGTGCCACCGGGGACCTTCTCGGGGAAAAACTGTTTTTT.